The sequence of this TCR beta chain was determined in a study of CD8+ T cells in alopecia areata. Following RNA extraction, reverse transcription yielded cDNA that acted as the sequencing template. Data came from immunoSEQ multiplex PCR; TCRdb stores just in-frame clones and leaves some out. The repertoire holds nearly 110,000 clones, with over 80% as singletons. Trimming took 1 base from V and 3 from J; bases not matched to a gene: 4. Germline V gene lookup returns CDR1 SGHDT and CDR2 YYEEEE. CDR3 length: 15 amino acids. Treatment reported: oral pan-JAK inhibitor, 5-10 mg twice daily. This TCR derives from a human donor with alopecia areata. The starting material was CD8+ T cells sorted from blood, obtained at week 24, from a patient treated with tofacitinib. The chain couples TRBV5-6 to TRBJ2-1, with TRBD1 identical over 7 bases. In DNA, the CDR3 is TGTGCCAGCAGCTTGTGGGACAGAGGCTACAATGAGCAGTTCTTC. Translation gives CASSLWDRGYNEQFF.